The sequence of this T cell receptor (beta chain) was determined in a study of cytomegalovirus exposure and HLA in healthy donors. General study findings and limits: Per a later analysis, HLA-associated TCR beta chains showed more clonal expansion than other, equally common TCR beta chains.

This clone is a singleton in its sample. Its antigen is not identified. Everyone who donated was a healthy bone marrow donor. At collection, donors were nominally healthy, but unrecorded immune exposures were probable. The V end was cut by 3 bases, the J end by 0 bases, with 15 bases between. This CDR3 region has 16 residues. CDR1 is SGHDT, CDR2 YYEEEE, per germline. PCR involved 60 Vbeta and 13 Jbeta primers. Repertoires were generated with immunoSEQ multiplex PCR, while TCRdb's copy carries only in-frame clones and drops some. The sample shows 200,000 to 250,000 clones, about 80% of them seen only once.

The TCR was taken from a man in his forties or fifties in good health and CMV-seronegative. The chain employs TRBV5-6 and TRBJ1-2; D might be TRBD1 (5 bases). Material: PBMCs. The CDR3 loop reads CASSSLGAAPNYGYTF. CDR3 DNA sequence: TGTGCCAGCAGCTCCCTTGGGGCAGCTCCTAACTATGGCTACACCTTC.